The source of this T cell receptor beta chain is a study of T cell repertoires in cytomegalovirus infection. Study background: Recently identified HLA-C-restricted CMV epitopes were among the peptides used. Public TCR beta signatures provided an indication of both CMV infection and a matching HLA type.

TCRdb called the reads again in MiXCR, with one record for every CDR3 protein. Seen here are 350,000 to 400,000 distinct CDR3 sequences, around a third observed once, and the top ten hold approximately 12%. A word on this clonotype: Antigen unknown.

The CDR3 covers 14 residues. Trimming stripped 0 bases from V and 0 bases from J, with 9 bases between. Germline V CDR1 and CDR2: DFQATT, SNEGSKA (reference sequence). Study-wide points: Cumulative frequency (of public TCR beta family members) identified carriers of CMV plus the relevant HLA. Dominant in the ex vivo response were TCR beta clonotypes restricted by HLA-C and specific for CMV.

The sequences come from cultured PBMCs, collected from culture after CMV antigen stimulation. The receptor was derived from a human donor in good health (CMV status not recorded). Some clones in this sample may be carry-over from other donors' samples. The chain combines TRBV20-1 with TRBJ2-7; the D is unclear. The CDR3 reads CSARDSVSSYEQYF. The CDR3 DNA sequence: TGCAGTGCTAGAGATTCCGTGAGCTCCTACGAGCAGTACTTC.